The 18 T cell receptor beta chains below come from one sample, sequenced in a study of CD8+ T cells in alopecia areata. Treatment indicated: oral pan-JAK inhibitor, 5-10 mg twice daily. RNA was isolated and reverse transcribed to cDNA, the sequencing template. Profiled with immunoSEQ multiplex PCR; TCRdb holds only in-frame clones, not every one. The sample holds 200,000 to 250,000 clones, around 65% seen once. The starting material was CD4+ T cells sorted from blood, obtained at week 44, from a patient treated with tofacitinib. The receptors here all came from a human donor with alopecia areata.

The chain has TRBV30 and TRBJ1-4, with D unclear. The CDR3 extends over 14 amino acids. The V gene lost 1 base and the J gene lost 6 bases, with 12 bases spanning the gap. Germline CDR1 and CDR2: GTSNPN and SVGIG (reference sequence). CDR3 nucleotide sequence: TGTGCCTGGAGTGGCCCGCCGGGTTATGAAAAACTGTTTTTT. Translation gives CAWSGPPGYEKLFF. The full variable domain, completed using reference TRBV30 and TRBJ1-4, is SQTIHQWPATLVQPVGSPLSLECTVEGTSNPNLYWYRQAAGRGLQLLFYSVGIGQISSEVPQNLSASRPQDRQFILSSKKLLLSDSGFYLCAWSGPPGYEKLFFGSGTQLSVL.

V gene TRBV5-1 combines with J gene TRBJ1-1, with D possibly matching TRBD1 (5 bases). V was trimmed by 0 bases and J by 5 bases, leaving 8 bases between them. CDR1 is SGHRS, CDR2 YFSETQ, per germline. The CDR3 runs 13 residues. This CDR3 reads CASSLDRITEAFF. In DNA, the CDR3 is TGCGCCAGCAGCTTGGACAGGATTACTGAAGCTTTCTTT.

CDR3: CASSLRGVTDTQYF. In DNA, the CDR3 is TGTGCCAGCAGCTTGAGGGGCGTTACAGATACGCAGTATTTT. The chain has TRBV5-6 and TRBJ2-3; D possibly corresponds to TRBD1 (5 bases). The germline CDR1 and CDR2 sequences are SGHDT and YYEEEE. V gave up 1 base and J gave up 3 bases, with 9 bases separating them. This CDR3 is built from 14 residues. The variable domain in full, completed from reference TRBV5-6 and TRBJ2-3, reads DAGVTQSPTHLIKTRGQQVTLRCSPKSGHDTVSWYQQALGQGPQFIFQYYEEEERQRGNFPDRFSGHQFPNYSSELNVNALLLGDSALYLCASSLRGVTDTQYFGPGTRLTVL.

The chain has TRBV30 and TRBJ2-3; 11 bases map to TRBD2. Germline values: CDR1 GTSNPN, CDR2 SVGIG (reference sequence). The V gene end was trimmed by 3 bases and the J gene end by 2 bases; junction bases not matched to a gene: 1. The CDR3 has 14 residues. The CDR3 bases are TGTGCCTGGAGGACTAGCGGGGCCACAGATACGCAGTATTTT. Its protein product is CAWRTSGATDTQYF.

The chain recombines TRBV6-1 with TRBJ2-3; 7 bases fit TRBD1. After removal of 4 bases from V and 6 bases from J, the junction contained 7 bases not matched to a gene. This CDR3 contains 14 residues. Per the germline V gene, CDR1 is MNHNS and CDR2 is SASEGT. DNA for the CDR3: TGTGCCAGCAGTGTTCGACAGGGTGGGGATACGCAGTATTTT. Protein sequence: CASSVRQGGDTQYF.

J is TRBJ1-6 and V is TRBV27, with D possibly TRBD1 on 5 matching bases. Trimming removed 4 bases at V and 6 bases at J, with 16 bases between. Germline CDR1 is MNHEY and CDR2 is SMNVEV (reference sequence). The CDR3 is 16 residues long. This chain's CDR3 is CASSSAHRQPNSPLHF. As DNA, the CDR3 is TGTGCCAGCAGTTCGGCCCATAGACAGCCTAATTCACCCCTCCACTTT.

This clone showed up just a few times. The genes are TRBV2 and TRBJ1-5; no firm D call. The CDR3 sequence is 13 residues long. Trimming removed 8 bases from V and 2 bases from J, with 10 bases in between. Looked up from germline, CDR1 is SNHLY and CDR2 is FYNNEI. The DNA for the CDR3 is TGTGCCAGCCACATGCTCGGCAATCAGCCCCAGCATTTT. This translates into CASHMLGNQPQHF.

The chain is built from TRBV7-9 and TRBJ2-3; tentative D call: TRBD2 (5 bases). CDR3 size: 15 residues. The germline CDR1 and CDR2 sequences are SEHNR and FQNEAQ (reference sequence). V dropped 5 bases and J dropped 4 bases, with 16 bases sitting between them. As DNA, the CDR3 is TGTGCCAGCAGCCCTCGAGATAGCGCGGCAGATACGCAGTATTTT. Translating it yields CASSPRDSAADTQYF.

V usage is TRBV29-1 and J usage is TRBJ2-1; 11 nucleotides line up with TRBD2. This CDR3 region has 16 residues. The ends lost 4 bases at V and 6 bases at J; junction bases unmatched: 11. In germline, CDR1 is SQVTM, CDR2 ANQGSEA. The CDR3 region has the DNA TGCAGCGTTGGCCGCCTACTAGCGGGGGCATTCAATGAGCAGTTCTTC. Residues: CSVGRLLAGAFNEQFF.

The rearrangement uses TRBV29-1 and TRBJ1-5, with D perhaps TRBD1 (5 bases). CDR1 SQVTM and CDR2 ANQGSEA come from the germline V gene. The CDR3 extends over 14 amino acids. The germline V and J ends were trimmed by 5 bases and 5 bases, with 16 bases remaining between them. The CDR3 sequence is CSVSSGTGDQPQHF. CDR3 nucleotide sequence: TGCAGCGTTTCGAGCGGGACCGGAGATCAGCCCCAGCATTTT.

This clone is a singleton in its sample. The V gene is TRBV11-2, the J gene TRBJ2-5, with 8 bases lining up with TRBD1. Germline CDR1 is SGHAT and CDR2 is FQNNGV. V lost 6 bases to trimming and J lost 5 bases; unmatched junction nucleotides: 11. The CDR3 sequence is 15 residues long. CDR3 amino acids: CASSPGQGDRETQYF. The CDR3, as DNA: TGTGCCAGCAGTCCCGGACAGGGAGACCGTGAGACCCAGTACTTC.

The chain recombines TRBV30 with TRBJ2-3; the D gene is possibly TRBD2 (5 bases). Germline-derived CDR1 and CDR2 are GTSNPN and SVGIG (reference sequence). This CDR3 contains 13 residues. Trimming took 2 bases from V and 3 from J, leaving 9 bases between them. The CDR3 loop reads CAWSHPGTDTQYF. DNA of the CDR3: TGTGCCTGGAGTCACCCGGGGACAGATACGCAGTATTTT. The full variable domain, completed using reference TRBV30 and TRBJ2-3, is SQTIHQWPATLVQPVGSPLSLECTVEGTSNPNLYWYRQAAGRGLQLLFYSVGIGQISSEVPQNLSASRPQDRQFILSSKKLLLSDSGFYLCAWSHPGTDTQYFGPGTRLTVL.

The chain has TRBV15 and TRBJ2-7; D perhaps matches TRBD1 (6 bases). Looked up from germline, CDR1 is LNHNV and CDR2 is YYDKDF (reference sequence). The CDR3 is 15 residues long. The ends were cut back, 4 bases at V and 6 bases at J, with 19 bases in the middle. The CDR3 nucleotides read TGTGCCACCAGCACCGCAGGGGTTGGGAAGGGCGAGCAGTACTTC. Translated: CATSTAGVGKGEQYF.

On this clone: An end of the junction does not agree with germline; a read error may underlie this. The chain has TRBV4-2 and TRBJ2-7; TRBD1 matches at 9 bases. CDR1 and CDR2 (germline): LGHNA, YNFKEQ. This CDR3 is built from 13 residues. The CDR3 loop is CARRTGDSHEQYF. CDR3 DNA sequence: TGTGCCAGAAGGACAGGGGACTCCCACGAGCAGTACTTC.

This chain connects TRBV25-1 to TRBJ2-5; weak D call: TRBD1 (5 bases). Deletions cut 3 bases from V and 0 bases from J, with 11 bases between. Germline V gene lookup returns CDR1 MGHDK and CDR2 SYGVNS. This CDR3 has 15 residues. The DNA of the CDR3 is TGTGCCAGCAGTGATGCTGACAGAGACCAAGAGACCCAGTACTTC. Its translation: CASSDADRDQETQYF.

This clone was observed once. This rearrangement joins TRBV11-2 to TRBJ1-2; D unclear. Trimming stripped 2 bases from V and 7 bases from J, with 14 bases between. In germline, CDR1 is SGHAT, CDR2 FQNNGV. This CDR3 has 14 amino acids. The CDR3 coding sequence is TGTGCCAGCAGCTTACAAAGGACCGACGCTGGCTACACCTTC. This gives the protein CASSLQRTDAGYTF.

This rearrangement joins TRBV5-1 to TRBJ2-1; no clear D gene. The CDR3 runs 15 residues. Germline CDR1 SGHRS, CDR2 YFSETQ. Trimming cost V 3 bases and J 2 bases, with 12 bases left between them. The CDR3 loop reads CASSWVGGPYNEQFF. CDR3 sequence (DNA): TGCGCCAGCAGCTGGGTCGGTGGGCCCTACAATGAGCAGTTCTTC.

CDR3 sequence: CASSSRQGAFF. As DNA, the CDR3 is TGTGCCAGCAGCTCTAGACAGGGGGCTTTCTTT. The V gene is TRBV11-1, the J gene TRBJ1-1; TRBD1 matches at 8 bases. The germline gives CDR1 SGHAT, CDR2 FQDESV (reference sequence). The trim removed 4 bases at V and 11 bases at J, leaving 3 bases unmatched. The CDR3 spans 11 residues.